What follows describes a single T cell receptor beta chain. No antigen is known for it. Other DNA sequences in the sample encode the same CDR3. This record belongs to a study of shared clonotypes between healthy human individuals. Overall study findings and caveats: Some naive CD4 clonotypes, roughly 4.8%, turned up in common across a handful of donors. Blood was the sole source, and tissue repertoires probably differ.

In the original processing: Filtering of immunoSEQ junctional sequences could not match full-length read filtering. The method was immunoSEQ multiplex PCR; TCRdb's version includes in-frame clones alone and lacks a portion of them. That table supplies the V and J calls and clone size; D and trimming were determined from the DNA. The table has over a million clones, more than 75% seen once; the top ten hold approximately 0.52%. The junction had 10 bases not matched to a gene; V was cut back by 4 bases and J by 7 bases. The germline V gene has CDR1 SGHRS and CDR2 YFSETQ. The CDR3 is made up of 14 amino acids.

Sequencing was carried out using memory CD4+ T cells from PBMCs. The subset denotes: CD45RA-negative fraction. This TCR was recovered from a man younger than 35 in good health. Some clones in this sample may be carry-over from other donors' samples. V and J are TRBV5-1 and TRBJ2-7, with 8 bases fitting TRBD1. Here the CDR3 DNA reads TGCGCCAGCAGCCCGGGACAGGTTCCTGGGGAGCAGTACTTC. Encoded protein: CASSPGQVPGEQYF. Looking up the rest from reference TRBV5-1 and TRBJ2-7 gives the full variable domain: KAGVTQTPRYLIKTRGQQVTLSCSPISGHRSVSWYQQTPGQGLQFLFEYFSETQRNKGNFPGRFSGRQFSNSRSEMNVSTLELGDSALYLCASSPGQVPGEQYFGPGTRLTVT.